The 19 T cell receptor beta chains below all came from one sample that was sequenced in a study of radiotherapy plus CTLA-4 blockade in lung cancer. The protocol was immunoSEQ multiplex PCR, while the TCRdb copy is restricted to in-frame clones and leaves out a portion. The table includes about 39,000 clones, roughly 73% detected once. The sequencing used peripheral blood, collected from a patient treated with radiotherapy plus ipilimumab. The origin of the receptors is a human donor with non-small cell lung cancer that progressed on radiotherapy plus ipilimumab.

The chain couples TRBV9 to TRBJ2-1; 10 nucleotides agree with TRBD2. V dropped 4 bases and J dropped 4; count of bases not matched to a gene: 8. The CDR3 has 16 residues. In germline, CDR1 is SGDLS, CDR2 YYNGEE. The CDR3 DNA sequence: TGTGCCAGCAGCTTAACAACTAGCGGGGCATACAATGAGCAGTTCTTC. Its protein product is CASSLTTSGAYNEQFF.

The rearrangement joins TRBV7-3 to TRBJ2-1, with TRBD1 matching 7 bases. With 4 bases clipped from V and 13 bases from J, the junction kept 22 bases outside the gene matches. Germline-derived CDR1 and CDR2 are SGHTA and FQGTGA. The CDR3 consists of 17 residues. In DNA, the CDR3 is TGTGCCAGCAGCTCCTATGGCCCCGTTCTAGGGGGCGGCAAACAGTTCTTC. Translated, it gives CASSSYGPVLGGGKQFF.

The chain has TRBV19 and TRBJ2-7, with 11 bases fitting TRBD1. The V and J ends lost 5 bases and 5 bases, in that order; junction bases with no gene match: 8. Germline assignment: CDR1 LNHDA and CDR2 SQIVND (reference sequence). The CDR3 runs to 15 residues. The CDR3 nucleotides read TGTGCCAGTAGTGCCTGGACAGGGGGCCAGAACGAGCAGTACTTC. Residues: CASSAWTGGQNEQYF.

The CDR3 DNA sequence: TGCGCCAGCAGCCGCACGACAGGTTTTAACTATGGCTACACCTTC. It codes for CASSRTTGFNYGYTF. J is TRBJ1-2 and V is TRBV4-3; TRBD1 is a possible D gene (6 bases). V lost 4 bases to trimming and J lost 1 base, with 13 bases between them. Per germline, CDR1 LGHNA and CDR2 YSLEER. The CDR3 totals 15 residues.

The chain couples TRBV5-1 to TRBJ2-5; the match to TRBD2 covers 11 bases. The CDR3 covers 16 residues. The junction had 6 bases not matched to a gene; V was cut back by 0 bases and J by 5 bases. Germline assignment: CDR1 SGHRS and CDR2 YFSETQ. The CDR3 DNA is TGCGCCAGCAGCTTGGAAAATAGCGGGGGGGCTGAGACCCAGTACTTC. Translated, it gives CASSLENSGGAETQYF.

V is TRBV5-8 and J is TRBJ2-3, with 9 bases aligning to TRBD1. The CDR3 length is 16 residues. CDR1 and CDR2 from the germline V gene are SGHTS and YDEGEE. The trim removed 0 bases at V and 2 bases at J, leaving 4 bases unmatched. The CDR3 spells CASSLAWTGVTDTQYF. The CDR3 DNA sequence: TGTGCCAGCAGCTTGGCTTGGACAGGGGTCACAGATACGCAGTATTTT.

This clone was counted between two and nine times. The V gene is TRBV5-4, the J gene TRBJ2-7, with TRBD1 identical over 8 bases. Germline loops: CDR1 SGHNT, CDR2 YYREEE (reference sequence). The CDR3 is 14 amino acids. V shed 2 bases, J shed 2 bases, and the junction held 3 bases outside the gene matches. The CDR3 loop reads CASSFETGAYEQYF. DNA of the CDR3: TGTGCCAGCAGCTTCGAGACAGGGGCCTACGAGCAGTACTTC.

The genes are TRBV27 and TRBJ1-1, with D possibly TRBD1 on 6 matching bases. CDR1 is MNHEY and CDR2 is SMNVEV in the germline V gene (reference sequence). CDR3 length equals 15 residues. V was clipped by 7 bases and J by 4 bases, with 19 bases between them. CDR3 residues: CASNRGGGFVTEAFF. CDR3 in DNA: TGTGCCAGCAACCGAGGGGGGGGGTTCGTCACTGAAGCTTTCTTT.

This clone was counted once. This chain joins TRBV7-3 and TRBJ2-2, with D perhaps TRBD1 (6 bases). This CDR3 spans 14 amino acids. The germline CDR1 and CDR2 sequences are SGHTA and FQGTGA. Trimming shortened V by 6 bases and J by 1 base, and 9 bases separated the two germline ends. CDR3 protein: CASSFRGNTGELFF. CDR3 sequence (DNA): TGTGCCAGCAGTTTCAGGGGGAACACCGGGGAGCTGTTTTTT.

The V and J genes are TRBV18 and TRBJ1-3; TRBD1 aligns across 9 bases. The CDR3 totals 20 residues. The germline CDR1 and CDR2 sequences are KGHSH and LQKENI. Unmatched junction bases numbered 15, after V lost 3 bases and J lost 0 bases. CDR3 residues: CASSPPSTVRTGASGNTIYF. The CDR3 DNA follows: TGTGCCAGCTCACCGCCAAGTACTGTTCGGACAGGGGCCTCTGGAAACACCATATATTTT.

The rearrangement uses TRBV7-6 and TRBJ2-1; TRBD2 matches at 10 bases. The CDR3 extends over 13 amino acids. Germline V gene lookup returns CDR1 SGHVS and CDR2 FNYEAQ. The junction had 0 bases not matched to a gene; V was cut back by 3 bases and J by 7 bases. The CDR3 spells CASSFSGGNEQFF. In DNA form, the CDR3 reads TGTGCCAGCAGCTTTAGCGGGGGGAATGAGCAGTTCTTC.

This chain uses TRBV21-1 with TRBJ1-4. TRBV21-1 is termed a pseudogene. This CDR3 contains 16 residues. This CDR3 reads CASSKEGGTVNEKLFF. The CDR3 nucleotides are TGTGCCAGCAGCAAAGAGGGAGGCACCGTTAATGAAAAACTGTTTTTT.

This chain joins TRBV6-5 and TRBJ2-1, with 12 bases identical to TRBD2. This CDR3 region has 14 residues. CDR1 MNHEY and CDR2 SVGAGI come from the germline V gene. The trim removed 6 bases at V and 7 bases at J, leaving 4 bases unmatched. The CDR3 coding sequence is TGTGCCAGCAGGCTAGCGGGGGGGTTGAATGAGCAGTTCTTC. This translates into CASRLAGGLNEQFF.

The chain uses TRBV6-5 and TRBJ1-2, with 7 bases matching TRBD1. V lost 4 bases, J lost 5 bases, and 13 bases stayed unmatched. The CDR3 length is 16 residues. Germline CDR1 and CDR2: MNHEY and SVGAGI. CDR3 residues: CASSWTGPLIPYGYTF. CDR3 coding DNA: TGTGCCAGCAGTTGGACAGGTCCCCTAATACCGTATGGCTACACCTTC.

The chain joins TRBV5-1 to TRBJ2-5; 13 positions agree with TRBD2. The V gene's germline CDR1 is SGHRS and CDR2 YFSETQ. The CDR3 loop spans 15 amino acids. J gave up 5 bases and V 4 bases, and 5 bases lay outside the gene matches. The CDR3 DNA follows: TGCGCCAGCAGCGAGGGGACTAGCGGGGCGGAGACCCAGTACTTC. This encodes CASSEGTSGAETQYF.

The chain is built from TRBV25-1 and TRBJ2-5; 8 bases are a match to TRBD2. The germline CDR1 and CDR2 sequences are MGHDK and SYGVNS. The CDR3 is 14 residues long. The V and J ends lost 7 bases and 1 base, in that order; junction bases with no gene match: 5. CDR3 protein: CASNRGGIQETQYF. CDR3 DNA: TGTGCCAGCAACCGGGGGGGTATCCAAGAGACCCAGTACTTC.

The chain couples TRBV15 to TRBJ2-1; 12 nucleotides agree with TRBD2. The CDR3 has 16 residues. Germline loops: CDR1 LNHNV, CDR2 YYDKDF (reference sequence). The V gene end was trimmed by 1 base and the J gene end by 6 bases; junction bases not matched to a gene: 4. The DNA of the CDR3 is TGTGCCACCAGCAGAGGCCTAGCGGGGGGGGGCAATGAGCAGTTCTTC. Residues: CATSRGLAGGGNEQFF.

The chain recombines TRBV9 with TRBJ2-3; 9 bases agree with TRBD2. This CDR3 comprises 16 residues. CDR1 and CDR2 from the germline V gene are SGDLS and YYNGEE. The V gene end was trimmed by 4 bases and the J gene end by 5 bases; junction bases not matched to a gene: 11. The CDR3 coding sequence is TGTGCCAGCAGCCCTTCTGCGGGGGGGCCCGGAGATACGCAGTATTTT. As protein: CASSPSAGGPGDTQYF.

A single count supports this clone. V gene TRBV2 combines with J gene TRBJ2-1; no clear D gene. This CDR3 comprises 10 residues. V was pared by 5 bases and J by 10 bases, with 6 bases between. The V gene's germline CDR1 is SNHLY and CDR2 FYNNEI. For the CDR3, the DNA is TGTGCCAGCAGTTACTCCGAGCAGTTCTTC. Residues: CASSYSEQFF.